What follows are 32 T cell receptor beta chains derived from one specimen sequenced in a study of blood T cell repertoires in COVID-19. Profiling relied on immunoSEQ multiplex PCR, and the TCRdb table lists in-frame clones only, not all of them. The sample lists 30,000 to 45,000 clones, 80% to 90% occurring once. The material sequenced was peripheral blood. These receptors were collected from an older man with acute or convalescent COVID-19.

This rearrangement joins TRBV7-2 to TRBJ2-1, with D perhaps TRBD2 (5 bases). The V and J ends lost 2 bases and 4 bases respectively, with 12 bases between them. CDR3 size: 15 residues. CDR1 and CDR2 from the germline V gene are SGHTA and FQGNSA. CDR3 region: CASSLPGTKYNEQFF. Here the CDR3 DNA reads TGTGCCAGCAGCTTACCGGGAACAAAATACAATGAGCAGTTCTTC.

The V gene is TRBV27, the J gene TRBJ2-7; the match to TRBD2 covers 16 bases. Unmatched junction bases numbered 8, after V lost 7 bases and J lost 2 bases. CDR3 length equals 17 residues. The germline gives CDR1 MNHEY, CDR2 SMNVEV (reference sequence). The CDR3 region has the DNA TGTGCCAGCAAGGGACTAGCGGGAGGGAATACCCCCTACGAGCAGTACTTC. Its translation is CASKGLAGGNTPYEQYF.

The chain employs TRBV19 and TRBJ2-4; 8 bases are a match to TRBD1. Germline trimming cut 3 bases from V and 12 bases from J; bases unmatched to any gene: 4. CDR1 LNHDA and CDR2 SQIVND come from the germline V gene (reference sequence). The CDR3 loop spans 12 amino acids. CDR3 residues: CASSIGQGAQYF. The DNA for the CDR3 is TGTGCCAGTAGTATCGGTCAGGGGGCTCAGTACTTC.

The rearrangement links TRBV5-8 to TRBJ1-2; D gene unclear. Per the germline V gene, CDR1 is SGHTS and CDR2 is YDEGEE. This CDR3 has 16 amino acids. The V end was cut by 0 bases, the J end by 2 bases, with 14 bases between. CDR3 loop: CASSLGAPTDNYGYTF. The CDR3 region has the DNA TGTGCCAGCAGCTTGGGGGCCCCTACAGACAACTATGGCTACACCTTC.

This clone occurred once. The chain has TRBV4-3 and TRBJ2-5; 12 nucleotides match TRBD2. The CDR3 runs 17 residues. Germline CDR1 and CDR2: LGHNA and YSLEER. J lost 5 bases, V lost 0 bases, and 7 bases had no gene match. The CDR3 loop reads CASSQEPLAGGGETQYF. The CDR3 DNA is TGCGCCAGCAGCCAAGAACCCCTAGCGGGAGGGGGGGAGACCCAGTACTTC.

V usage is TRBV24-1 and J usage is TRBJ2-7, with D tentatively TRBD1 (5 bases). V lost 3 bases and J lost 0, with 14 bases in between. The CDR3 runs 16 residues. Per the germline V gene, CDR1 is KGHDR and CDR2 is SFDVKD. CDR3 region: CATSDPKQGISYEQYF. The CDR3 DNA reads TGTGCCACCAGTGATCCTAAGCAGGGTATCTCCTACGAGCAGTACTTC.

This chain connects TRBV28 to TRBJ2-1; 10 positions agree with TRBD2. Germline-derived CDR1 and CDR2 are MDHEN and SYDVKM. CDR3 length: 15 amino acids. The V and J ends lost 6 bases and 8 bases, in that order; junction bases with no gene match: 10. CDR3 coding DNA: TGTGCCAGCAGATCATCTAGCGGGAGCGGCGATGAGCAGTTCTTC. Protein: CASRSSSGSGDEQFF.

V and J are TRBV28 and TRBJ2-7, with 12 bases aligning to TRBD2. CDR3 size: 18 residues. Germline assignment: CDR1 MDHEN and CDR2 SYDVKM. The V gene end was trimmed by 5 bases and the J gene end by 1 base; junction bases not matched to a gene: 12. CDR3 region: CASSTPVTSGSTSYEQYF. The CDR3 DNA is TGTGCCAGCAGTACCCCAGTGACTAGCGGGAGTACGTCCTACGAGCAGTACTTC.

The chain's CDR3 is CASSSRDSYNEQFF. CDR3 sequence (DNA): TGTGCCAGCAGTTCGCGGGATTCCTACAATGAGCAGTTCTTC. The V call is TRBV6-2 or TRBV6-3, the J call TRBJ2-1, with D maybe TRBD2 (6 bases). V lost 4 bases to trimming and J lost 1 base, with 8 bases between them. Germline loops: CDR1 MNHEY, CDR2 SVGEGT. This CDR3 has 14 residues.

The chain employs TRBV6-6 and TRBJ1-1, with unresolved D. Trimming stripped 0 bases from V and 2 bases from J, with 4 bases between. Germline CDR1 reads MNHNY; CDR2 reads SVGAGI (reference sequence). The CDR3 length is 13 residues. CDR3 sequence (DNA): TGTGCCAGCAGTTACTCAGCAAACACTGAAGCTTTCTTT. It codes for CASSYSANTEAFF.

This clone was recorded only once. J is TRBJ1-6 and V is TRBV6-5; perhaps TRBD1 as D (5 bases). This CDR3 has 14 amino acids. CDR1 MNHEY and CDR2 SVGAGI come from the germline V gene. V lost 6 bases to trimming and J lost 10 bases, with 16 bases between them. CDR3 DNA: TGTGCCAGCAGCCAAGCAGGGAACGACTCACCCCTCCACTTT. It encodes CASSQAGNDSPLHF.

The chain couples TRBV29-1 to TRBJ2-5, with a possible D match to TRBD2 (6 bases). The germline CDR1 and CDR2 sequences are SQVTM and ANQGSEA. The CDR3 totals 13 residues. The ends were cut back, 6 bases at V and 5 bases at J, with 16 bases in the middle. The CDR3 DNA follows: TGCAGCGTCCTTTTGGGGGGAACGGAGACCCAGTACTTC. It encodes CSVLLGGTETQYF.

This clone has a single count. J is TRBJ2-2 and V is TRBV11-3, with D tentatively TRBD2 (6 bases). V was pared by 5 bases and J by 4 bases, with 23 bases between. This CDR3 spans 18 amino acids. CDR1 is SGHNT, CDR2 YENEEA, per germline. The CDR3 bases are TGTGCCAGCAGCCTGGGGACGGGAGTCTTCCGGGGCACCGGGGAGCTGTTTTTT. Translated, it gives CASSLGTGVFRGTGELFF.

This chain connects TRBV6-1 to TRBJ1-4, with D unclear. Trimming removed 2 bases at V and 8 bases at J, with 15 bases between. Germline V gene lookup returns CDR1 MNHNS and CDR2 SASEGT. The CDR3 spans 15 residues. The CDR3 bases are TGTGCCAGCAGTGAAAGGACTGAGGGTAAAGAAAAACTGTTTTTT. This sequence encodes CASSERTEGKEKLFF.

The chain has TRBV7-2 and TRBJ1-1; no reliable D call. V was pared by 3 bases and J by 1 base, with 3 bases between. Germline CDR1 reads SGHTA; CDR2 reads FQGNSA. The CDR3 has 12 amino acids. CDR3 nucleotide sequence: TGTGCCAGCAGCTTCAGGAACACTGAAGCTTTCTTT. This gives the protein CASSFRNTEAFF.

CDR3 coding DNA: TGTGCCAGCAGTCCTAGGGGGGGTTCTCCCAAAATAATCAATCAGCCCCAGCATTTT. Protein product: CASSPRGGSPKIINQPQHF. The chain combines TRBV27 with TRBJ1-5, with a possible D match to TRBD1 (6 bases). The CDR3 is made up of 19 amino acids. Trimming stripped 5 bases from V and 3 bases from J, with 26 bases between. The germline gives CDR1 MNHEY, CDR2 SMNVEV (reference sequence).

J is TRBJ1-2 and V is TRBV5-4; D is possibly TRBD1 (6 bases). CDR3 length: 13 residues. Deletions cut 1 base from V and 8 bases from J, with 12 bases between. Germline CDR1 SGHNT, CDR2 YYREEE (reference sequence). The CDR3, as DNA: TGTGCCAGCAGCTTGAGTGGGGGCTTGGGCTACACCTTC. The encoded protein is CASSLSGGLGYTF.

This clone has only a few counts. The V gene is TRBV29-1, the J gene TRBJ2-7, with D possibly TRBD2 on 5 matching bases. Trimming removed 0 bases from V and 4 bases from J, with 10 bases in between. The length of the CDR3 is 13 residues. Germline V lookup: CDR1 SQVTM, CDR2 ANQGSEA. The CDR3 DNA sequence: TGCAGCGTTGAAGAGGGAAGCGGTTACGAGCAGTACTTC. Translation: CSVEEGSGYEQYF.

The V and J genes are TRBV5-1 and TRBJ2-1; D call uncertain. The CDR3 has 12 amino acids. CDR1 SGHRS and CDR2 YFSETQ come from the germline V gene. The V gene lost 6 bases and the J gene lost 3 bases, with 7 bases spanning the gap. This CDR3 reads CASMAGYNEQFF. In DNA form, the CDR3 reads TGCGCCAGCATGGCAGGCTACAATGAGCAGTTCTTC.

CDR3 in amino acids: CASSQAGEGYGYTF. DNA of the CDR3: TGTGCCAGCTCTCAGGCAGGGGAAGGCTATGGCTACACCTTC. The chain recombines TRBV18 with TRBJ1-2, with D possibly being TRBD1 (6 bases). V lost 6 bases and J 4 bases, leaving 15 bases between the germline ends. Germline loops: CDR1 KGHSH, CDR2 LQKENI. The CDR3 spans 14 residues. The variable domain in full, completed from reference TRBV18 and TRBJ1-2, reads NAGVMQNPRHLVRRRGQEARLRCSPMKGHSHVYWYRQLPEEGLKFMVYLQKENIIDESGMPKERFSAEFPKEGPSILRIQQVVRGDSAAYFCASSQAGEGYGYTFGSGTRLTVV.

J is TRBJ2-5 and V is TRBV27, with 10 bases aligning to TRBD1. This CDR3 has 15 amino acids. Germline trimming cut 4 bases from V and 5 bases from J; bases unmatched to any gene: 7. The germline gives CDR1 MNHEY, CDR2 SMNVEV (reference sequence). The CDR3 reads CASSSDRGRWETQYF. In DNA, the CDR3 is TGTGCCAGCAGTTCAGACAGGGGGCGGTGGGAGACCCAGTACTTC.

CDR3 in DNA: TGTGCCAGCAGCAAGGACAGTAGTGAAAAACTGTTTTTT. As protein: CASSKDSSEKLFF. This chain uses TRBV28 with TRBJ1-4; tentatively, D is TRBD1 (6 bases). Trimming cost V 6 bases and J 7 bases, with 12 bases left between them. The CDR3 has 13 residues. The germline V gene has CDR1 MDHEN and CDR2 SYDVKM.

This chain uses TRBV6-5 with TRBJ1-2, with 11 bases identical to TRBD1. Germline V gene sequence: CDR1 MNHEY, CDR2 SVGAGI. After removal of 4 bases from V and 5 bases from J, the junction contained 6 bases not matched to a gene. This CDR3 has 15 residues. The CDR3 DNA follows: TGTGCCAGCAGTTCTCTTGGGACAGGGGGATATGGCTACACCTTC. It is translated as CASSSLGTGGYGYTF.

This rearrangement joins TRBV7-3 to TRBJ1-2, with a weak D call TRBD1 (5 bases). With 0 bases removed from V and 6 bases from J, the gap between germline ends came to 8 bases. CDR1 and CDR2 from the germline V gene are SGHTA and FQGTGA. There are 13 residues in the CDR3. CDR3: CASSLTGLDGYTF. Written as DNA, the CDR3 is TGTGCCAGCAGCTTAACGGGACTCGATGGCTACACCTTC.

This clone has more than one count but fewer than ten. The rearrangement links TRBV3-1 (or the pseudogene TRBV3-2) to TRBJ1-4; the D is unclear. Germline V gene lookup returns CDR1 LGHDT and CDR2 YNNKEL (reference sequence). V was cut by 5 bases and J by 8 bases, with 15 bases left in between. The CDR3 runs to 14 residues. The CDR3 DNA reads TGTGCCAGCAGCTATGTACGCTCGAGAGAAAAACTGTTTTTT. This encodes CASSYVRSREKLFF.

The V and J genes are TRBV5-1 and TRBJ2-7; weak D call: TRBD1 (5 bases). The CDR3 covers 13 residues. Per germline, CDR1 SGHRS and CDR2 YFSETQ. The ends were cut back, 1 base at V and 1 base at J, with 6 bases in the middle. The CDR3 region is CASSLQGSYEQYF. Here the CDR3 DNA reads TGCGCCAGCAGCTTGCAGGGATCCTACGAGCAGTACTTC. Full variable domain (outside the CDR3, taken from reference TRBV5-1 and TRBJ2-7): KAGVTQTPRYLIKTRGQQVTLSCSPISGHRSVSWYQQTPGQGLQFLFEYFSETQRNKGNFPGRFSGRQFSNSRSEMNVSTLELGDSALYLCASSLQGSYEQYFGPGTRLTVT.

V is TRBV24-1 and J is TRBJ1-2; a weak D match, TRBD1 (6 bases). The CDR3 has 14 residues. Germline V gene data show CDR1 as KGHDR and CDR2 as SFDVKD. Trimming stripped 9 bases from V and 5 bases from J, with 18 bases between. CDR3 DNA sequence: TGTGCCACCGGGGGGGGGCCGGATACTTATGGCTACACCTTC. This sequence encodes CATGGGPDTYGYTF.

The chain employs TRBV5-1 and TRBJ1-1; D call uncertain. Germline V gene sequence: CDR1 SGHRS, CDR2 YFSETQ. CDR3 length: 13 amino acids. The ends were cut back, 2 bases at V and 5 bases at J, with 10 bases in the middle. For the CDR3, the DNA is TGCGCCAGCAGCTTTCAGGAGGGAACTGAAGCTTTCTTT. It encodes CASSFQEGTEAFF.

V is TRBV27 and J is TRBJ2-1; D may be TRBD1 (6 bases). The germline V gene has CDR1 MNHEY and CDR2 SMNVEV (reference sequence). Trimming removed 10 bases from V and 4 bases from J, with 20 bases in between. This CDR3 region has 15 residues. The CDR3 sequence: CATVPEQGSYNEQFF. CDR3 DNA: TGTGCCACCGTACCCGAACAGGGATCATACAATGAGCAGTTCTTC.

The chain links TRBV2 to TRBJ1-2; D gene unclear. V lost 5 bases and J lost 5, with 9 bases in between. The CDR3 has 12 amino acids. Looked up from germline, CDR1 is SNHLY and CDR2 is FYNNEI. This CDR3 reads CASSRGGYGYTF. The CDR3 DNA follows: TGTGCCAGCAGTCGGGGTGGGTATGGCTACACCTTC.

The V gene is TRBV5-1, the J gene TRBJ2-5, with 8 bases aligning to TRBD1. Trimming at V came to 1 base and at J to 2 bases, leaving 4 bases not matched to a gene. The CDR3 sequence is 15 residues long. CDR1 and CDR2 (germline): SGHRS, YFSETQ. CDR3 residues: CASSLSGTGQETQYF. The DNA for the CDR3 is TGCGCCAGCAGCTTGTCCGGGACAGGACAAGAGACCCAGTACTTC.

The chain links TRBV18 to TRBJ1-1; TRBD1 agrees at 7 bases. Germline loops: CDR1 KGHSH, CDR2 LQKENI. The CDR3 runs to 14 residues. Trimming removed 1 base from V and 4 bases from J; junction bases left unmatched: 3. The CDR3 DNA follows: TGTGCCAGCTCACCACAGGGGGCGCGCACTGAAGCTTTCTTT. The encoded protein is CASSPQGARTEAFF.